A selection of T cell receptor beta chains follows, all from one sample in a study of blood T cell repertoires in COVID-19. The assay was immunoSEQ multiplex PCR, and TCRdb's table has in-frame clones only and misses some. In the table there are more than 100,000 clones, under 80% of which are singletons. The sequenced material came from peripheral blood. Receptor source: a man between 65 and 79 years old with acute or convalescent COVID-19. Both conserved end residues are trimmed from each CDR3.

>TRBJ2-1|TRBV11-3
ASTGQGGNEQF
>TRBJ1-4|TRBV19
ASSISPGFSEKLF
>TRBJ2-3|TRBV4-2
ASSQGKGWGTQY
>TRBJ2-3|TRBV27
ASSRRGAYTQY
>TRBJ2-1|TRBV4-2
ASSPLGQGAYNEQF
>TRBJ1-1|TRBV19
ASPPTGRSNTEAF
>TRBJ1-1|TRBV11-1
ASSWGGAGNTEAF
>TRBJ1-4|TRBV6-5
ASSLDRWMWELF
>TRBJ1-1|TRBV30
AWSGRAEAF
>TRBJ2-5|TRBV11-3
ASSLDLTSGGAETQY
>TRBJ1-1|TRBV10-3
AIRGEAGNTEAF
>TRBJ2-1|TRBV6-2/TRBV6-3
ASSAGAGRDEQF
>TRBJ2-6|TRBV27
ASSALSGANVLT
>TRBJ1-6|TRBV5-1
ASSQERQAGSPLH
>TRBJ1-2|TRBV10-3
AISKTGGYGYT
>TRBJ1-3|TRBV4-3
ASSQDGQAPGNTIY
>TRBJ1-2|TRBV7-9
ASSLDSLAIYGYT
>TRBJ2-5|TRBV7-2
ASSLRVGTGTRQETQY
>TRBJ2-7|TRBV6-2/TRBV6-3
ASSSALYEQY
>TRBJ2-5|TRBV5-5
ASSLGLAGMETQY
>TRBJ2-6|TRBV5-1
ASETGGSGANVLT
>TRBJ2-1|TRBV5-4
ASSLSGGATYNEQF
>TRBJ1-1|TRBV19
ASSIEGARLGDTEAF
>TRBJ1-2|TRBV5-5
ASSGQTINYGYT
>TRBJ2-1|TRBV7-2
ASSLVAGGSEQF
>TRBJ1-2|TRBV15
ATSRDGVGYT
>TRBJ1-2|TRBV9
ASSATGPVNGYT
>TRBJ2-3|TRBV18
ASSPELTDTQY
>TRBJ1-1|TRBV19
ASSIKGRTEAF
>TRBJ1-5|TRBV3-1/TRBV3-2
ASSQGQQGNQPQH
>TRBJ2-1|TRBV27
VFNEQF
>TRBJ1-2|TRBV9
ASSAATGQNYGYT
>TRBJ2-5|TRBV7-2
ASSLGAGGRVETQY
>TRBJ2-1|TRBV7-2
ASSSRAYNEQF
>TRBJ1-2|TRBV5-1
ASSLGQGNGYT
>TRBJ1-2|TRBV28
ASSHGAGTGYGYT
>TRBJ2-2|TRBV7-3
ASSLTGWEGANTGELF
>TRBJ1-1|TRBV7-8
ASTRTGTGAEAF
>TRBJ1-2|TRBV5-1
ASSFDGTGGLGGYT
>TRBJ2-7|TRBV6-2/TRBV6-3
ASSWAGLAGYEQY
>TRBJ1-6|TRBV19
ASSTGQGFNSPLH
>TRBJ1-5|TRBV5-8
ASSSLQPQH
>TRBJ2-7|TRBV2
ASTPHHSGGGEQY
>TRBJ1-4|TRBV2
ASKLRTGGSTNEKLF
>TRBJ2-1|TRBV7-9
ASSFRTSGGPRNEQF
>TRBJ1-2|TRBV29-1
SVEKLGVGRLGYT
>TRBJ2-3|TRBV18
ASSPNGGTDTQY
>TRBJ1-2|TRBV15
ATSRGARERDRDGYT
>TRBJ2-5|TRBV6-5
ASSYMGGRETQY
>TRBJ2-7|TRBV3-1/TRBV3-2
ASSSLYEQY
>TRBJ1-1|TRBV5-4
ASSRDTNTEAF
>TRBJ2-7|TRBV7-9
AFGDRVNEQY
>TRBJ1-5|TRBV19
ASSRERLQPQH
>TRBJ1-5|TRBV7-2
ASGVGGGQPQH
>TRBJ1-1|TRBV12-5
ASGSRPGVNTEAF
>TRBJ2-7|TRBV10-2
ASSAPDRGSYEQY
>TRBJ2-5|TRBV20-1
SASFSGGAGETQY
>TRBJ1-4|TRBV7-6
ASRDSYNEKLF